In its sample, the clone carrying this TCR beta chain was seen many times. The data were obtained in a study of identical twins. Germline V lookup: CDR1 SGHDT, CDR2 YYEEEE. This CDR3 spans 17 amino acids. V lost 0 bases, J lost 8 bases, and 7 bases stayed unmatched. TCRdb re-called the 5' RACE reads with MiXCR, one entry per CDR3 protein. This repertoire shows 690,000 or so distinct CDR3 sequences, over 8.5% found once; its top ten account for approximately 0.96%. The sample also formed part of further work on yellow fever vaccine responses in identical twins.

V is TRBV5-6 and J is TRBJ2-1; TRBD2 aligns across 14 bases. The receptor was isolated from a woman aged 18 to 35 in good health. The specimen sequenced was PBMCs. The CDR3 DNA follows: TGTGCCAGCAGCTTGGACTCGACTAGCGGGAGGGATGATGAGCAGTTCTTC. This codes for CASSLDSTSGRDDEQFF. The whole variable domain, filled in from reference TRBV5-6 and TRBJ2-1, reads DAGVTQSPTHLIKTRGQQVTLRCSPKSGHDTVSWYQQALGQGPQFIFQYYEEEERQRGNFPDRFSGHQFPNYSSELNVNALLLGDSALYLCASSLDSTSGRDDEQFFGPGTRLTVL.